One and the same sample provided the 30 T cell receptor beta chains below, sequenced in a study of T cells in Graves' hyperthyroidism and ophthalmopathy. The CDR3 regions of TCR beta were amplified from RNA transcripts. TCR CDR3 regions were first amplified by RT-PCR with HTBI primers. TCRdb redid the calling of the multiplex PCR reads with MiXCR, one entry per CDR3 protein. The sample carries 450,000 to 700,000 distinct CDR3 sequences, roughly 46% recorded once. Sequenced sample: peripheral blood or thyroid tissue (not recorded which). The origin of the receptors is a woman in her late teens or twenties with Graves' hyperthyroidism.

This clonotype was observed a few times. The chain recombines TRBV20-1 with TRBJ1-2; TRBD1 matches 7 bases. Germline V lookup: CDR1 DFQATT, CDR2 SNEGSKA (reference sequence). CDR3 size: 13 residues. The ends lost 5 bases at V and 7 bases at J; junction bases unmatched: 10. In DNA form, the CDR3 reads TGCAGTGCTGAGGGGAACAGGGGCTTTGGCTACACCTTC. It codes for CSAEGNRGFGYTF.

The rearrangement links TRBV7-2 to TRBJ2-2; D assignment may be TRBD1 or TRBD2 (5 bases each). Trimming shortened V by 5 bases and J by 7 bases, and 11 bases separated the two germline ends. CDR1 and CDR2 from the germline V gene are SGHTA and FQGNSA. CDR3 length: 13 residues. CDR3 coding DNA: TGTGCCAGCAGCACGGGACCAGGCGGGGAGCTGTTTTTT. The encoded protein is CASSTGPGGELFF.

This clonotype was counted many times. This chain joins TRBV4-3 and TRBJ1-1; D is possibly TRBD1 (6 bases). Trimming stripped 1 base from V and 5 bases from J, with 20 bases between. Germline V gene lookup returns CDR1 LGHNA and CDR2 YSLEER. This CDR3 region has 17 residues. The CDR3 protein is CASSQGQVGGVWTEAFF. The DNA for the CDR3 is TGCGCCAGCAGCCAAGGACAGGTAGGGGGGGTATGGACTGAAGCTTTCTTT.

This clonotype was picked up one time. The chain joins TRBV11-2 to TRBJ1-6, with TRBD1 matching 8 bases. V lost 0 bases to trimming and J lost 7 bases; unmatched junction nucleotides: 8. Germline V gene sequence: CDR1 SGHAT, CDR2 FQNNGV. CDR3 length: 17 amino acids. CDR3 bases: TGTGCCAGCAGCTTAGATCAGGGGGCTATGGGGAATTCACCCCTCCACTTT. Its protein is CASSLDQGAMGNSPLHF. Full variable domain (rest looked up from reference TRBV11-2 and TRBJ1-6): EAGVAQSPRYKIIEKRQSVAFWCNPISGHATLYWYQQILGQGPKLLIQFQNNGVVDDSQLPKDRFSAERLKGVDSTLKIQPAKLEDSAVYLCASSLDQGAMGNSPLHFGNGTRLTVT.

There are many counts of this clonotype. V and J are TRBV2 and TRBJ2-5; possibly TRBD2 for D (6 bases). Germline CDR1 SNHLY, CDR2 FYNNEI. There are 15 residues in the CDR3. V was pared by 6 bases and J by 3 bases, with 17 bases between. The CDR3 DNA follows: TGTGCCAGCAGAAGGTTTCGGGAGCCCGAAGAGACCCAGTACTTC. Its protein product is CASRRFREPEETQYF.

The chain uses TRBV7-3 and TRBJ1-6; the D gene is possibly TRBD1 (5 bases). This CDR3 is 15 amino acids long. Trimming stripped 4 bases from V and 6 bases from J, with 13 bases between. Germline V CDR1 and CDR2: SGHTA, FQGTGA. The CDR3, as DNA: TGTGCCAGCAGCTCGGGACCTAAACTTAATTCACCCCTCCACTTT. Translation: CASSSGPKLNSPLHF.

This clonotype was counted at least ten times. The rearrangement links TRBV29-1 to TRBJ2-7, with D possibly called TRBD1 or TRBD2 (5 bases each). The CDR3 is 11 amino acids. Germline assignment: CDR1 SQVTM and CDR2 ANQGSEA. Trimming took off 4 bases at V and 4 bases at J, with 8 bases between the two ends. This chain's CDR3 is CSVGGKYEQYF. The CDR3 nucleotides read TGCAGCGTTGGGGGGAAGTACGAGCAGTACTTC.

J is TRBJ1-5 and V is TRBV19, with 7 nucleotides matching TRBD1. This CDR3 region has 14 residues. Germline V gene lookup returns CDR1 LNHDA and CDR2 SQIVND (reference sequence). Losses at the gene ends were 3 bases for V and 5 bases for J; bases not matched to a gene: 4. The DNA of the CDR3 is TGTGCCAGTAGTATCGGGACAGTTTATCAGCCCCAGCATTTT. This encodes CASSIGTVYQPQHF.

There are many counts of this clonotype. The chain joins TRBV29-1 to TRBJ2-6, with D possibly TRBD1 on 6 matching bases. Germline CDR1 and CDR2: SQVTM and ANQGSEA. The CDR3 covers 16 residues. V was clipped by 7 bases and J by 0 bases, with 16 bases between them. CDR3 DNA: TGCAGCGCCCGATTACAGGGAAACTCTGGGGCCAACGTCCTGACTTTC. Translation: CSARLQGNSGANVLTF.

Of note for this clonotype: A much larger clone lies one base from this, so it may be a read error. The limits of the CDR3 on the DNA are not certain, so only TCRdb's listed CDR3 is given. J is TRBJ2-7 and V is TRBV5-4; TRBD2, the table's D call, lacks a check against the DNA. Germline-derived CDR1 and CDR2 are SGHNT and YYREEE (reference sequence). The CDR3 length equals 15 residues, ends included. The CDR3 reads CASSLVASGSTEQHF.

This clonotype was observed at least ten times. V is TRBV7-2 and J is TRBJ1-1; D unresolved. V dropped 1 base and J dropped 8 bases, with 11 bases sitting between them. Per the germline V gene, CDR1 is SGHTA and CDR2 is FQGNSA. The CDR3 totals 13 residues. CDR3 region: CASSLVHGREAFF. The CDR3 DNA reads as TGTGCCAGCAGCTTAGTCCACGGCAGAGAAGCTTTCTTT.

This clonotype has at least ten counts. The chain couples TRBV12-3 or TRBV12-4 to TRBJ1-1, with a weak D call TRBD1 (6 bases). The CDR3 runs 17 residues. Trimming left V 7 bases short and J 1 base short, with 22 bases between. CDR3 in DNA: TGTGCCAGCACCCAAGTGCTATTGACAGGACCGAACACTGAAGCTTTCTTT. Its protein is CASTQVLLTGPNTEAFF.

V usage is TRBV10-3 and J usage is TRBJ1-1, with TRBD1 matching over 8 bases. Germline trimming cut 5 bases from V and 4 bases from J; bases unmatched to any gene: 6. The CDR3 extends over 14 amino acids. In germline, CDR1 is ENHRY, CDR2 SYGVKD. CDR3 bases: TGTGCCATCAGTCGACAGGGGTTGGGCACTGAAGCTTTCTTT. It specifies CAISRQGLGTEAFF.

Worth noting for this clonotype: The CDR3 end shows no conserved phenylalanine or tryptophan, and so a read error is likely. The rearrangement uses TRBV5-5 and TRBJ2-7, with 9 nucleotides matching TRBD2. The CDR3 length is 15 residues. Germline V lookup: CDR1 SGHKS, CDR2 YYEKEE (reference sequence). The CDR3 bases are TGCGCCAGCAGCCAAGATCGCGGGAGGGACGACGAGCAGTACCTC. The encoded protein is CASSQDRGRDDEQYL.

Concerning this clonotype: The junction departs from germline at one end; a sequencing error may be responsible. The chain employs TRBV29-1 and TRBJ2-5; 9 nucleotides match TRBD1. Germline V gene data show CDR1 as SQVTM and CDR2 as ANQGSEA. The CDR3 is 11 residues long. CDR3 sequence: CDPGQGVTQYF. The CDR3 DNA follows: TGTGACCCGGGACAGGGTGTGACCCAGTACTTC.

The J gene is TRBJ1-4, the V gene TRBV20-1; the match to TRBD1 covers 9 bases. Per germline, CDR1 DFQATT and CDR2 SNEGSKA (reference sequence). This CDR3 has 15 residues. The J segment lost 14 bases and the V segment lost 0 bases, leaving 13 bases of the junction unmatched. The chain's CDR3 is CSARDLAPGQGVLFF. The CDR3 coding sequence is TGCAGTGCTAGAGATTTGGCCCCGGGACAGGGAGTGCTGTTTTTT.

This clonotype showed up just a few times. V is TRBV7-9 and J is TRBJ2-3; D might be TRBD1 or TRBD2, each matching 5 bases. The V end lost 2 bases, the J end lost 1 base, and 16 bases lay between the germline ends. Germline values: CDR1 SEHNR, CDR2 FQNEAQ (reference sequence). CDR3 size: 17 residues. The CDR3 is CASSLKRDGTGTDTQYF. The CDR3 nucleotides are TGTGCCAGCAGCTTAAAAAGGGACGGGACGGGCACAGATACGCAGTATTTT.

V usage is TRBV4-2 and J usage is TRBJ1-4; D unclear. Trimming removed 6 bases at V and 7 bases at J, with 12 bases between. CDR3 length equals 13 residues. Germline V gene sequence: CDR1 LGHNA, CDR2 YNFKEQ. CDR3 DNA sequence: TGTGCCAGCAGAGACGGACTCGTTGAAAAACTGTTTTTT. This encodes CASRDGLVEKLFF.

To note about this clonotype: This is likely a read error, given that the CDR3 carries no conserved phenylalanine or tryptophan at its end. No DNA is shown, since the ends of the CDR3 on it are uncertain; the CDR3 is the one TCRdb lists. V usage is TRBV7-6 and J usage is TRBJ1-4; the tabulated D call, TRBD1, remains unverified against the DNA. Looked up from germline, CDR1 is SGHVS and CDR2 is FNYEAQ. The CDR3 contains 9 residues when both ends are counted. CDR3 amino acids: CASSLVGTG.

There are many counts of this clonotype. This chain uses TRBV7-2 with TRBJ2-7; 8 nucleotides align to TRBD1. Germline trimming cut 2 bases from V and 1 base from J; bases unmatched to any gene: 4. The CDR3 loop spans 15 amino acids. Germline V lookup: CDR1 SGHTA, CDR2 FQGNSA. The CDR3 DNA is TGTGCCAGCAGCTTATGGGACAGGAGATCCTACGAGCAGTACTTC. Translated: CASSLWDRRSYEQYF.

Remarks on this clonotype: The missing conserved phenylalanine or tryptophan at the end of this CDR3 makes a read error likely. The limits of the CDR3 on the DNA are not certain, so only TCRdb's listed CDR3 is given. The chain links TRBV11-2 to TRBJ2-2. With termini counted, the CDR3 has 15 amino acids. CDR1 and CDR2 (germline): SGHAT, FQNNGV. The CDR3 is CASSLGGKNTGELFL.

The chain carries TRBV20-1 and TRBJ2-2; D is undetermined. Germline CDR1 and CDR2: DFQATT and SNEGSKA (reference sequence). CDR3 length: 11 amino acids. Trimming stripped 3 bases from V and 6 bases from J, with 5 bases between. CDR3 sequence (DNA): TGCAGTGCTAGCCGTCCCGGGGAGCTGTTTTTT. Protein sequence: CSASRPGELFF.

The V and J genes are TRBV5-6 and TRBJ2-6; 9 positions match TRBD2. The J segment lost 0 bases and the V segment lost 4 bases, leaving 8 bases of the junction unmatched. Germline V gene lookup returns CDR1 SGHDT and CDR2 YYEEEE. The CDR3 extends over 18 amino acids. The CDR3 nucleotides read TGTGCCAGCAGCCAGCAGTTAGCGGGGGCCTCTGGGGCCAACGTCCTGACTTTC. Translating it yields CASSQQLAGASGANVLTF. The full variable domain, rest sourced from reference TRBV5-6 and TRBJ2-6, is DAGVTQSPTHLIKTRGQQVTLRCSPKSGHDTVSWYQQALGQGPQFIFQYYEEEERQRGNFPDRFSGHQFPNYSSELNVNALLLGDSALYLCASSQQLAGASGANVLTFGAGSRLTVL.

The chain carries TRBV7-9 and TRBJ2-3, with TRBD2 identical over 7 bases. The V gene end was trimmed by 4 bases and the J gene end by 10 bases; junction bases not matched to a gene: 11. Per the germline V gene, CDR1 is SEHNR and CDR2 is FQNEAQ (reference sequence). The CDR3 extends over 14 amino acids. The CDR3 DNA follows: TGTGCCAGCAGCTCTAAGGGACTATCCTACGCGCAGTATTTT. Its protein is CASSSKGLSYAQYF.

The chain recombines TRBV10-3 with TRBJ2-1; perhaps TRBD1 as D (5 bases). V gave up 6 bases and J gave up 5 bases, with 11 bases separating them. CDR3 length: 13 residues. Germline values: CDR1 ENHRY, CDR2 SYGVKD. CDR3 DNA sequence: TGTGCCATCAGCCAGACAGAAGACAATGAGCAGTTCTTC. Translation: CAISQTEDNEQFF.

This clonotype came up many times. The DNA of the CDR3 is TGTGCCAGCAGTTACCTTTACCCGGGACCACGGTCCCACTTT. The encoded protein is CASSYLYPGPRSHF. The chain couples TRBV6-5 to TRBJ1-6, with a tentative D call TRBD1 (5 bases). V lost 2 bases to trimming and J lost 18 bases, with 20 bases between them. Germline lookup yields CDR1 MNHEY and CDR2 SVGAGI. The length of the CDR3 is 14 residues.

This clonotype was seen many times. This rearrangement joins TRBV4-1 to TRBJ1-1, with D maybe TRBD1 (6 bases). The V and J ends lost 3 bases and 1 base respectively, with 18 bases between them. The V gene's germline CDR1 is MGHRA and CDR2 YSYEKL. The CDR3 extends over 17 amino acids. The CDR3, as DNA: TGCGCCAGCAGCCATGGGACAAGGAGAATAGGGAACACTGAAGCTTTCTTT. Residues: CASSHGTRRIGNTEAFF.

CDR3 in amino acids: CSASPGTGDQPQHF. For the CDR3, the DNA is TGCAGTGCTAGTCCCGGGACAGGGGACCAGCCCCAGCATTTT. The chain combines TRBV20-1 with TRBJ1-5; 10 nucleotides line up with TRBD1. V trimming: 3 bases; J trimming: 7 bases; junction bases outside the gene matches: 6. This CDR3 region has 14 residues. Germline-derived CDR1 and CDR2 are DFQATT and SNEGSKA (reference sequence).

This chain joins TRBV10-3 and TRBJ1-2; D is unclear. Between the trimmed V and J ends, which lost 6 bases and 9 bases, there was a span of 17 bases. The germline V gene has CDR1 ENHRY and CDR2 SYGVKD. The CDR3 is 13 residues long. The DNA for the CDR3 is TGTGCCATCAGGGAATGGGCTAGCATGAGCTACACCTTC. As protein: CAIREWASMSYTF.

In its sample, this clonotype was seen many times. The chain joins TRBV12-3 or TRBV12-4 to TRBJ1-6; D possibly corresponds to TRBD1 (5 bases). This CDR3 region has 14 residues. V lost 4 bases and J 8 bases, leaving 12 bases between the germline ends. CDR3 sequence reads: CASSYRGLDSPLHF. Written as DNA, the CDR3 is TGTGCCAGCAGTTATCGGGGGTTAGATTCACCCCTCCACTTT.